This T cell receptor beta chain was retrieved from a study of control samples from healthy donors and cancer patients. Assay: immunoSEQ multiplex PCR; the TCRdb copy retains only in-frame clones and omits some. The table shows about 80,000 clones, with just under 90% occurring only once. The germline V gene encodes CDR1 MNHEY and CDR2 SMNVEV (reference sequence). This CDR3 has 16 amino acids. Trimming shortened V by 0 bases and J by 0 bases, and 9 bases separated the two germline ends. The chain is built from TRBV27 and TRBJ1-5; D remains ambiguous. Material: blood. The source of this sequence is a man aged 45-65 years in good health. The CDR3 region has the DNA TGTGCCAGCAGTTTATCCAGCCTATATAGCAATCAGCCCCAGCATTTT. It is translated as CASSLSSLYSNQPQHF.